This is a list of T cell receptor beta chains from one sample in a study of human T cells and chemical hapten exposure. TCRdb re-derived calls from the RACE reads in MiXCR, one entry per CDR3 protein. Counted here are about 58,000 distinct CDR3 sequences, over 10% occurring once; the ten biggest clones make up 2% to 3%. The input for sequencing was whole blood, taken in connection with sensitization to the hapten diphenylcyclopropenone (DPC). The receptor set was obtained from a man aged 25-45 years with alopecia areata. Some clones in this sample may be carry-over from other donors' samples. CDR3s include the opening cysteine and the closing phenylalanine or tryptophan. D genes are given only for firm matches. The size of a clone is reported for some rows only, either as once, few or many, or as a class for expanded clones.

CDR3: CASSFRTGGNQPQHF
DNA: TGTGCCAGCAGTTTCCGGACAGGGGGCAATCAGCCCCAGCATTTT
length: 15
V: TRBV28
J: TRBJ1-5
D: TRBD1
size: .

CDR3: CSASSRTDTQYF
DNA: TGCAGTGCTAGTTCCAGGACAGATACGCAGTATTTT
length: 12
V: TRBV20-1
J: TRBJ2-3
D: .
size: few

CDR3: CASRAGQGSSYGYTF
DNA: TGTGCCAGCAGGGCAGGACAGGGTTCTAGCTATGGCTACACCTTC
length: 15
V: TRBV9
J: TRBJ1-2
D: TRBD1
size: once

CDR3: CASSSRYRDDEQFF
DNA: TGTGCCAGCAGCTCCCGGTACAGGGACGATGAGCAGTTCTTC
length: 14
V: TRBV7-6
J: TRBJ2-1
D: .
size: .

CDR3: CASSQTDYYEQYF
DNA: TGTGCCAGCAGCCAGACAGACTATTACGAGCAGTACTTC
length: 13
V: TRBV3-1
J: TRBJ2-7
D: .
size: many

CDR3: CASSSGQSNSPLHF
DNA: TGTGCCAGCAGCTCGGGACAGTCGAATTCACCCCTCCACTTT
length: 14
V: TRBV7-3
J: TRBJ1-6
D: TRBD1
size: once

CDR3: CAWRTGVPYNEQFF
DNA: TGTGCCTGGCGTACAGGGGTCCCCTACAATGAGCAGTTCTTC
length: 14
V: TRBV30
J: TRBJ2-1
D: TRBD1
size: .

CDR3: CSVEPYEQYF
DNA: TGCAGCGTTGAGCCCTACGAGCAGTACTTC
length: 10
V: TRBV29-1
J: TRBJ2-7
D: .
size: .

CDR3: CASSLTAVNTGELFF
DNA: TGTGCCAGCAGCTTGACAGCGGTGAACACCGGGGAGCTGTTTTTT
length: 15
V: TRBV5-5
J: TRBJ2-2
D: .
size: many

CDR3: CASSLEPLAGAHEQFF
DNA: TGTGCCAGCAGCTTAGAACCTCTAGCGGGGGCCCATGAGCAGTTCTTC
length: 16
V: TRBV7-2
J: TRBJ2-1
D: TRBD2
size: few

CDR3: CASSPRGALFGTDTQYF
DNA: TGTGCCAGCAGCCCTAGGGGGGCTCTCTTTGGCACAGATACGCAGTATTTT
length: 17
V: TRBV6-6
J: TRBJ2-3
D: .
size: many

CDR3: CASSYVRVTYEQYF
DNA: TGTGCCAGCAGTTACGTGCGTGTCACCTACGAGCAGTACTTC
length: 14
V: TRBV6-2/TRBV6-3
J: TRBJ2-7
D: .
size: many

CDR3: CASSLHKAGRETQYF
DNA: TGTGCCAGCAGTCTCCACAAAGCGGGTCGAGAGACCCAGTACTTC
length: 15
V: TRBV5-5
J: TRBJ2-5
D: .
size: .

CDR3: CASTPPWQQETQYF
DNA: TGTGCCAGCACGCCCCCCTGGCAGCAAGAGACCCAGTACTTC
length: 14
V: TRBV7-9
J: TRBJ2-5
D: .
size: .

CDR3: CASGLGRLAEGGETQYF
DNA: TGTGCTAGTGGTTTGGGCCGACTAGCGGAGGGTGGAGAGACCCAGTACTTC
length: 17
V: TRBV12-5
J: TRBJ2-5
D: TRBD2
size: many

CDR3: CASRRQGSGELFF
DNA: TGTGCCAGCAGGAGACAGGGCTCCGGGGAGCTGTTTTTT
length: 13
V: TRBV28
J: TRBJ2-2
D: TRBD1
size: many

CDR3: CASSRYTGLSSYEQYF
DNA: TGCGCCAGCAGCCGTTATACCGGGCTTAGCTCCTACGAGCAGTACTTC
length: 16
V: TRBV4-3
J: TRBJ2-7
D: .
size: many

CDR3: CASSPSVSAISPLHF
DNA: TGTGCCAGCAGCCCATCAGTCTCGGCCATTTCACCCCTCCACTTT
length: 15
V: TRBV28
J: TRBJ1-6
D: .
size: many

CDR3: CASSMEGTYNEQFF
DNA: TGCGCCAGCTCGATGGAGGGGACCTACAATGAGCAGTTCTTC
length: 14
V: TRBV5-1
J: TRBJ2-1
D: .
size: many

CDR3: CASSLVRGLNTGELFF
DNA: TGTGCCAGCAGCTTAGTAAGGGGGCTGAACACCGGGGAGCTGTTTTTT
length: 16
V: TRBV7-2
J: TRBJ2-2
D: TRBD1
size: .

CDR3: CASSLVGTGDRKTQYF
DNA: TGCGCCAGCAGCTTGGTTGGGACAGGGGATCGGAAGACCCAGTACTTC
length: 16
V: TRBV5-1
J: TRBJ2-5
D: TRBD1
size: many

CDR3: CASSFATGGRPTDTQYF
DNA: TGTGCCAGCAGCTTTGCCACCGGGGGACGGCCTACAGATACGCAGTATTTT
length: 17
V: TRBV7-6
J: TRBJ2-3
D: .
size: .

CDR3: CASSLRARVRTDTQYF
DNA: TGTGCCAGCAGCTTGCGGGCAAGGGTGCGCACAGATACGCAGTATTTT
length: 16
V: TRBV7-9
J: TRBJ2-3
D: .
size: many

CDR3: CASSNSGVGYTF
DNA: TGTGCCAGCAGCAATTCAGGGGTTGGCTACACCTTC
length: 12
V: TRBV28
J: TRBJ1-2
D: .
size: .

CDR3: CASSVYRGPGTEAFF
DNA: TGTGCCAGCAGCGTATACAGGGGGCCAGGCACTGAAGCTTTCTTT
length: 15
V: TRBV7-2
J: TRBJ1-1
D: TRBD1
size: few

CDR3: CASSPSRSNTEAFF
DNA: TGTGCCAGCTCACCCTCCAGATCGAACACTGAAGCTTTCTTT
length: 14
V: TRBV18
J: TRBJ1-1
D: .
size: many

CDR3: CASLDRDFFGYTF
DNA: TGTGCCAGCCTAGACAGGGATTTCTTTGGCTACACCTTC
length: 13
V: TRBV6-5
J: TRBJ1-2
D: TRBD1
size: .

CDR3: CASSFGTATYEQYF
DNA: TGTGCCAGCAGTTTCGGGACAGCGACCTACGAGCAGTACTTC
length: 14
V: TRBV28
J: TRBJ2-7
D: TRBD1
size: .

CDR3: CASSLGATKQYF
DNA: TGTGCCAGCAGCTTGGGGGCTACGAAGCAGTACTTC
length: 12
V: TRBV5-4
J: TRBJ2-7
D: .
size: few

CDR3: CASSSGQGAYGYTF
DNA: TGTGCCAGCAGTTCGGGGCAAGGCGCCTATGGCTACACCTTC
length: 14
V: TRBV28
J: TRBJ1-2
D: .
size: many

CDR3: CASSPNKNIQYF
DNA: TGTGCCAGCAGTCCGAACAAAAACATTCAGTACTTC
length: 12
V: TRBV28
J: TRBJ2-4
D: .
size: few

CDR3: CASSWTGDTEAFF
DNA: TGTGCCAGCAGTTGGACAGGGGACACTGAAGCTTTCTTT
length: 13
V: TRBV6-2/TRBV6-3
J: TRBJ1-1
D: TRBD1
size: .

CDR3: CSVVGGRRETQYF
DNA: TGCAGCGTTGTTGGGGGGCGGCGGGAGACCCAGTACTTC
length: 13
V: TRBV29-1
J: TRBJ2-5
D: .
size: few

CDR3: CASREAGGPTETQYF
DNA: TGTGCCAGCAGAGAGGCGGGGGGGCCGACAGAGACCCAGTACTTC
length: 15
V: TRBV25-1
J: TRBJ2-5
D: TRBD2
size: .

CDR3: CASSTGVIDEGVYSYEQYF
DNA: TGTGCCAGCAGTACGGGGGTTATTGACGAGGGGGTCTACTCCTACGAGCAGTACTTC
length: 19
V: TRBV27
J: TRBJ2-7
D: .
size: few